The T cell receptor beta chain under discussion was sequenced for a study of T cell responses to AZD1222 COVID-19 vaccine. Study findings and constraints: Nearly half of the spike-specific TCRs reportedly recognize variant regions that carry no mutations. Scientists sampled the repertoires only once the peak T cell response had passed. The donor group comprised mostly white British people and more females; the analysis possibly underestimated clonal diversity. Baseline serostatus was positive in only 5 to 7 AZD1222 recipients.

Some clones are missing from TCRdb's copy, which holds only in-frame ones; the method was immunoSEQ multiplex PCR. The sample lists fewer than 200,000 clones, roughly 90% seen once, with about 1.6% in the top ten. V shed 5 bases and J shed 7 bases, with 14 bases lying between them. The germline V gene encodes CDR1 SGHAT and CDR2 FQDESV (reference sequence). The CDR3 has 13 amino acids. As regards this clone: Its target is not known.

The material was peripheral blood, obtained on day 0 of AZD1222 vaccination. The clonotype comes from an adult in good health. The chain joins TRBV11-1 to TRBJ1-1; D uncertain. The CDR3 loop is CASSPSARFEAFF. Here the CDR3 DNA reads TGTGCCAGCAGCCCCTCTGCGCGGTTTGAAGCTTTCTTT.